This T cell receptor (beta chain) was identified during a study of OX40 agonist ivuxolimab in advanced cancers. Study at large: Prior checkpoint blockade (anti-PD-1, anti-PD-L1 or anti-CTLA-4) was permitted; approximately 41% had it.

The CDR3 contains 15 residues. Trimming cost V 9 bases and J 4 bases; bases outside gene matches: 7. Germline CDR1 MNHNS, CDR2 SASEGT. Regarding the study as a whole: CD4+ T cells averaged fewer expanded clones than CD8+ T cells. Clonal expansion by week 6 occurred in CD4+ and CD8+ blood T cells (at 0.1 to 3.0 mg/kg).

Repertoires were generated with immunoSEQ multiplex PCR, while TCRdb's copy carries only in-frame clones and drops some. The sample records about 70,000 clones, 85% to 90% being singletons. As regards this clone: The antigen remains unidentified. Other nucleotide sequences from this sample produce the same CDR3.

This sequence was found in an adult with an advanced solid tumor such as melanoma, head and neck, liver or kidney cancer. Specimen: CD4+ or CD8+ T cells sorted from blood, collected in a trial of the OX40 agonist ivuxolimab. The chain combines TRBV6-1 with TRBJ2-3; 13 bases are a match to TRBD2. CDR3 region: CASRTSGSFPDTQYF. The CDR3 region has the DNA TGTGCCAGTAGGACTAGCGGGAGCTTTCCAGATACGCAGTATTTT.